This T cell receptor beta chain was recorded in a study of T cells in localized non-small cell lung cancer (dated by TCRdb to about 2020). Looking at the study overall: Comparing tumors with uninvolved tumor-adjacent lungs, the study looked at the T cell repertoires of a few hundred patients with early-stage NSCLC. The cohort comprised under 250 treatment-naïve NSCLC patients with resected, localized lung tumors. NSCLC patients had a mean age of approximately 66 years, and fewer than 150 were male and 85 to 110 female.

Here is what the overall study found, with its caveats: Uninvolved tumor-adjacent lung showed the highest T cell clonality, higher than tumor, which suggests more focused antigenic responses in the uninvolved tumor-adjacent lung. Higher blood T cell density associated with longer overall survival, while higher adjacent-lung clonality associated with shorter survival. Of the top 100 tumor clones, a median of about 53 were detected in paired uninvolved adjacent lung; under 30 were also among that lung's top 100. Because multi-region tumor sequencing was not done, intratumor heterogeneity could not be ruled out. Because of the exploratory design, TCR variables were selected using unadjusted p-values without false-discovery rate correction.

As to this clone: No antigen is known for it. Base-call qualities are not available, and no considerably larger clone is one nucleotide away.

TCR beta CDR3 regions were sequenced from DNA using the immunoSEQ Assay. Processing in the source paper ran as follows. T cell density was computed as TCR beta template counts normalized to usable DNA estimated by amplifying housekeeping genes. Using the preseqR package, richness was estimated by extrapolating to 120,000 templates for tissue samples and 400,000 templates for PBMC samples. Clonality was defined by subtracting Pielou's evenness from one. To identify tissue-enriched TCRs, differential abundance testing was run on productive amino-acid clonotypes with a minimum total count of 5 and an alpha of 0.1. The Jaccard Index and the Morisita Overlap Index were used to measure how much the repertoires overlapped between compartments. GLIPH clustered TCR beta CDR3s with public tetramer-defined viral CDR3s; viral motifs required at least three viral sequences plus V-gene enrichment. TCRdb stores this immuneACCESS table with in-frame sequences only. Part of the clones is absent; in the studies checked, under half of the shortfall reflects unresolved V genes, and no reason is known for the rest. That table furnishes V, J and clone size, whereas the DNA furnished D and trimming. A total of 90,000 or so clones appear in this sample, about 91% of them only once. The ten largest clones capture around 16% of the sample.

V drops 4 bases and J drops 2 bases, leaving 16 bases in between. According to the germline V gene, CDR1 reads SGHRS and CDR2 reads YFSETQ. The CDR3 covers 15 residues, taking in both the cysteine and the phenylalanine. Only the CDR3 DNA stays, 45 bases, in frame from base 1. At diagnosis, peripheral blood, uninvolved tumor-adjacent lung and tumor were collected and were preserved as a mix of fresh-frozen and FFPE material. For TCR repertoire profiling, blood samples were analyzed as peripheral blood mononuclear cells. This sequence was found in a man aged 35-69 years with stage I squamous cell lung carcinoma. The chain uses TRBV5-1 and TRBJ2-7, and perhaps TRBD2 as D gene, on 6 matching bases. Sample: peripheral blood, taken before any cancer treatment. The DNA sequence is as follows: TGCGCCAGCAGCCCCGTAGGGACTTTTCCCTACGAGCAGTACTTC. Its translation reads: CASSPVGTFPYEQYF.